The following is a T cell receptor (beta chain) sequence with its context. Its antigen is unknown. The entry originates in a study of CD8 T cells in ankylosing spondylitis. Whole-study results and caveats: Clones tied to disease were said to be significantly enriched in matched ankylosing spondylitis synovial fluid. Peripheral blood held disease-linked clones only at relatively low frequency, and these were CD8+. Reports of some motif variants in reactive arthritis synovial fluid and blood predate this one. A TCR beta motif of under 10 highly homologous variants seemed to mark ankylosing spondylitis blood.

The CDR3 spans 14 residues. Germline-derived CDR1 and CDR2 are SGDLS and YYNGEE. The J segment lost 4 bases and the V segment lost 4 bases, leaving 5 bases of the junction unmatched. Researchers built TCR beta libraries using quantitative 5'-RACE with molecular barcodes. MiXCR was run by TCRdb on the 5' RACE reads, yielding one entry per CDR3 protein. The sample includes 800,000 to 900,000 distinct CDR3 sequences, 10% to 15% of them seen just once. The specimen sequenced was blood, either unsorted or a sorted T cell fraction (not recorded which). This clonotype originated in a male donor with ankylosing spondylitis. The rearrangement joins TRBV9 to TRBJ1-1; 9 bases match TRBD1. CDR3 sequence (DNA): TGTGCCAGCAGCCGGACAGGGGCAAGCACTGAAGCTTTCTTT. The encoded protein is CASSRTGASTEAFF.